The table lists the clone carrying this T cell receptor (beta chain) with many counts. The sample comes from a study of T-cell memory formation after mild COVID-19. Researchers used 5'RACE with constant-segment primers to make TCR alpha and TCR beta cDNA libraries that carry sample barcodes and UMIs. TCRdb re-called the 5' RACE reads through MiXCR, storing one row per CDR3 protein. The sample lists more than 250,000 distinct CDR3 sequences, around 15% seen once, with 20% to 25% in the top ten. The germline V gene encodes CDR1 MGHRA and CDR2 YSYEKL. Trimming at V came to 1 base and at J to 5 bases, leaving 6 bases not matched to a gene. This CDR3 spans 18 amino acids.

Material for sequencing was PBMCs or a T cell subset sorted from them (not recorded which). This TCR was sampled from a man aged 18 to 29 who had mild COVID-19 (a few samples of this study predate the infection). Cell type and time point are not known. The V call is TRBV4-1, the J call TRBJ2-2; 14 bases align to TRBD2. The CDR3 sequence is CASSQARGLAGETGELFF. The CDR3 region has the DNA TGCGCCAGCAGCCAAGCGCGGGGACTAGCGGGGGAAACCGGGGAGCTGTTTTTT.